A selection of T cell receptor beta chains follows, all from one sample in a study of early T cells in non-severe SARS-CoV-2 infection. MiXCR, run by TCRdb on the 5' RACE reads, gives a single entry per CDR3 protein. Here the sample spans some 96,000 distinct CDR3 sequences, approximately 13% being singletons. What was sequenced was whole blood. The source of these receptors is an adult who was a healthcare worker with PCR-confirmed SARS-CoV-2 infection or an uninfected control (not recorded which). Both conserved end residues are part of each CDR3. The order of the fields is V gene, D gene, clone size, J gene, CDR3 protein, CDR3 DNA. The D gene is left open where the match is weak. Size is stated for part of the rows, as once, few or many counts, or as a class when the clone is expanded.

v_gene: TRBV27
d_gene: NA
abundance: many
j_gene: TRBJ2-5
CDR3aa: CASSRRNQETQYF
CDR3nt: TGTGCCAGCAGTCGGAGGAACCAAGAGACCCAGTACTTC

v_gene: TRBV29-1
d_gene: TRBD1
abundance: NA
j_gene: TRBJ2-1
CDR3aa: CSVETKDRLDYNEQFF
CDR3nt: TGCAGCGTTGAGACCAAGGACAGGCTGGACTACAATGAGCAGTTCTTC

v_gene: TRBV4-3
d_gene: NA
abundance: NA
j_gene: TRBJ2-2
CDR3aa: CASSQDGGGNTGELFF
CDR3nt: TGCGCCAGCAGCCAAGATGGTGGGGGGAACACCGGGGAGCTGTTTTTT

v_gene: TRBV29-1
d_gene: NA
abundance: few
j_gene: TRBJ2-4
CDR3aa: CSVGPLAKNIQYF
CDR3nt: TGCAGCGTTGGTCCGCTAGCCAAAAACATTCAGTACTTC

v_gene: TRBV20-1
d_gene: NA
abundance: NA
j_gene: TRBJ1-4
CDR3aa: CSAREGGPNEKLFF
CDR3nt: TGCAGTGCTAGAGAGGGGGGTCCCAATGAAAAACTGTTTTTT

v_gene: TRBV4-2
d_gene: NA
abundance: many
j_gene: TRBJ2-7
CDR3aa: CASSPRGSYEQYF
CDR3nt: TGTGCCAGCAGCCCACGGGGCTCCTACGAGCAGTACTTC

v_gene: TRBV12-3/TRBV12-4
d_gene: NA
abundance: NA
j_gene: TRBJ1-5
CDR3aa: CASSLGRFDQPQHF
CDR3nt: TGTGCCAGCAGTTTGGGCAGGTTTGATCAGCCCCAGCATTTT

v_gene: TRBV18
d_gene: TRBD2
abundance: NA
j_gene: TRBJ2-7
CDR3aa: CASSQSGGSYEQYF
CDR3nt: TGTGCCAGCTCACAAAGCGGGGGTTCCTACGAGCAGTACTTC

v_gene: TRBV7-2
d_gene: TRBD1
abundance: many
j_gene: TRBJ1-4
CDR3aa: CASSLDRGVTNEKLFF
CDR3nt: TGTGCCAGCAGCTTAGACAGGGGGGTAACTAATGAAAAACTGTTTTTT

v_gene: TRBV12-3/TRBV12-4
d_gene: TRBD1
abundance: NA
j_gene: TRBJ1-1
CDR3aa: CASSGQGNTGAEAFF
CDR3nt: TGTGCCAGCAGTGGACAGGGAAACACCGGCGCTGAAGCTTTCTTT

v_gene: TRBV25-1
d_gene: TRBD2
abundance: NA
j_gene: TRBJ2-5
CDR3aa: CASSGLWRGGLETQYF
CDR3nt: TGTGCCAGCAGTGGTCTCTGGCGGGGGGGCCTTGAGACCCAGTACTTC

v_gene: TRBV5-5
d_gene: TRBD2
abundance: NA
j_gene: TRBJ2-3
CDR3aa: CASSLRRGGTDTQYF
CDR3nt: TGTGCCAGCAGCTTGCGGCGGGGAGGGACAGATACGCAGTATTTT

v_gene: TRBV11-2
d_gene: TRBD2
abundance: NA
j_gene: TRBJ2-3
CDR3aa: CASSWTSGSLSTDTQYF
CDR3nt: TGTGCCAGCAGCTGGACTAGCGGCTCCCTCAGCACAGATACGCAGTATTTT

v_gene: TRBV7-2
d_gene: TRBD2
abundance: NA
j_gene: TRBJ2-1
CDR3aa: CASSLVVAGGLGEQFF
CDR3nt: TGTGCCAGCAGCTTAGTGGTAGCGGGGGGGCTGGGTGAGCAGTTCTTC

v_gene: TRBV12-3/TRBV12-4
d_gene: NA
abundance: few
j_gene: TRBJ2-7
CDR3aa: CASRVQGSHEQYF
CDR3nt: TGTGCCAGCAGGGTTCAGGGATCCCACGAGCAGTACTTC

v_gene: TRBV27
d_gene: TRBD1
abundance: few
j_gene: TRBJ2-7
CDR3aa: CASSQETGRGEQYF
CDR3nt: TGTGCCAGCAGTCAAGAGACAGGGAGAGGGGAGCAGTACTTC

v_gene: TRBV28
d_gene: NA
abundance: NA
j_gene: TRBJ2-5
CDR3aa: CASSPWSGGQETQYF
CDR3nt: TGTGCCAGCAGTCCCTGGTCTGGTGGACAAGAGACCCAGTACTTC

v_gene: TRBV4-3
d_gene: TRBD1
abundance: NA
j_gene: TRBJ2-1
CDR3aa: CASSMYGQGVSYNEQFF
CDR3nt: TGCGCCAGCAGCATGTATGGGCAGGGGGTATCTTACAATGAGCAGTTCTTC

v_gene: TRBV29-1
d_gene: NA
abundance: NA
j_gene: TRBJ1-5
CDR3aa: CSALPRVGEPQHF
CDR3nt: TGCAGCGCGCTACCCAGGGTTGGCGAGCCCCAGCATTTT

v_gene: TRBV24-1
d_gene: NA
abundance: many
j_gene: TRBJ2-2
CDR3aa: CATSTANTGELFF
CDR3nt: TGTGCCACCAGTACCGCAAACACCGGGGAGCTGTTTTTT

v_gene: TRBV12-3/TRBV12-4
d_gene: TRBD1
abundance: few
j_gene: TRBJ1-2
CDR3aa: CASRDRGFNYGYTF
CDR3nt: TGTGCCAGCCGGGACAGGGGGTTTAACTATGGCTACACCTTC

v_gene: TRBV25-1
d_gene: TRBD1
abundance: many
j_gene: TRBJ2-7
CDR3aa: CASRDDRGAAGEQYF
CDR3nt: TGTGCCAGCAGGGACGACAGGGGAGCTGCGGGCGAGCAGTACTTC

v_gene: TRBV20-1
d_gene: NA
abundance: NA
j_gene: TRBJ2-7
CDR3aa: CSGLSSYEQYF
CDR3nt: TGCAGTGGGCTATCCTCCTACGAGCAGTACTTC